This record covers a single T cell receptor beta chain. Its target antigen remains unknown. The record has no base qualities; no much larger clone is one base away. The data were taken from a study of OX40 agonist ivuxolimab in advanced cancers. Regarding the complete study: Ivuxolimab, which targeted the costimulatory receptor OX40 (CD134), was an agonistic, fully human IgG2 monoclonal antibody. Partial responses were achieved by three dose-escalation patients, of whom one had hepatocellular carcinoma and two had cutaneous melanoma. Intravenous ivuxolimab was administered to patients every 2 weeks at six dose levels: 0.01, 0.1, 0.3, 1.5, 3 and 10 mg/kg. In the dose-escalation cohort, approximately 82% of patients were male, and the mean age was approximately 60 years with a range of roughly 23 to 79. Among the approximately 54 dose-escalation patients, some 20 had hepatocellular carcinoma, around 15 melanoma, 9 renal cell carcinoma and 9 head and neck cancer. Patients were allowed to have had prior anti-PD-1, anti-PD-L1 or anti-CTLA-4 therapy, and around 37% of the dose-escalation patients had previously received checkpoint inhibitors. The point of sequencing TCRbeta in the periphery was to test whether ivuxolimab changed TCR sequence diversity and drove clonal T-cell expansion. The paper reports the monotherapy dose-escalation portion (N of about 50 patients) of the phase I ivuxolimab trial.

Patients with autoimmune disease history or receiving systemic immunosuppression were excluded from the trial. Peripheral blood for TCR sequencing was collected from all dose cohorts at baseline, on cycle 4 day 1, and on cycle 7 day 1. The samples were taken from a phase I, first-in-human, multicenter, open-label dose-escalation trial of ivuxolimab. Adults with locally advanced or metastatic melanoma, renal cell carcinoma, hepatocellular carcinoma or head and neck squamous cell carcinoma were enrolled in the trial. Before TCR sequencing, CD4+ and CD8+ T cells were separately sorted from peripheral blood. General conclusions and limits of the study: The antigen specificity of the peripheral T cells that underwent clonal expansion was not determined. Low levels of normalized T-cell clonal expansion were also seen in some nonresponding patients. Partial responders in the 0.1-3.0 mg/kg groups had among the lowest normalized peripheral clonal expansion, especially among CD8+ T cells. On average, CD8+ T cells showed more expanded clones than CD4+ T cells after ivuxolimab. At doses from 0.1 to 3.0 mg/kg, clonal expansion was seen in both CD4+ and CD8+ blood T cells between baseline and week 6.

Looking up the germline V gene yields CDR1 SNHLY and CDR2 FYNNEI. The V end gives up 6 bases and the J end 2 bases, leaving 11 bases in the junction not matched to a gene. Counted from cysteine to phenylalanine, this CDR3 has 18 amino acids. The read is trimmed to its CDR3 DNA, 54 bases read in frame from base 1. For sequencing of the TCRbeta CDR3 region, genomic DNA was extracted from the sorted cells. TCRbeta CDR3 regions were sequenced using the immunoSEQ Assay. Not all clones reach the TCRdb copy of this immuneACCESS table, which keeps in-frame sequences only. Checked studies attribute under half of the gap to unresolved V genes and leave the rest unexplained. The sample profile shows 80,000 or so clones; around 86% of them were found once. Jointly, the top ten make up nearly 8% of the sample.

The sample in question was CD4+ or CD8+ T cells sorted from blood, obtained in a trial of the OX40 agonist ivuxolimab. The clonotype comes from an adult with an advanced solid tumor such as melanoma, head and neck, liver or kidney cancer. Recombination connected TRBV2 to TRBJ2-6, and TRBD1 aligns with 9 junction nucleotides. The nucleotide sequence is given as TGTGCCAGCAGGGAACCGGGACAGGGAGGGGCTGGGGCCAACGTCCTGACTTTC. This encodes CASREPGQGGAGANVLTF.